What follows are 7 T cell receptor beta chains derived from one specimen sequenced in a study of blood T cells in healthy people across ages. Primers used in a second PCR of roughly 6 to 12 cycles were a sample-barcoded 5' primer and a J-beta primer mix. TCRdb redid the calling of the 5' RACE reads with MiXCR, one entry per CDR3 protein. Of over a million distinct CDR3 sequences listed, 35% to 50% are singletons. Sequenced input: blood. The source is a woman in her sixties or seventies in good health.

On this clonotype: An end of the junction does not agree with germline; a read error may underlie this. The rearrangement uses TRBV27 and TRBJ2-7; a weak D match, TRBD2 (6 bases). CDR1 is MNHEY and CDR2 is SMNVEV in the germline V gene (reference sequence). The CDR3 consists of 18 residues. The chain's CDR3 is CASSVSSWTTGNSYEQYF. CDR3 sequence (DNA): TGTGCCAGCAGTGTATCATCCTGGACTACGGGTAACTCCTACGAGCAGTACTTC.

In its sample, this clonotype was seen a few times. The J gene is TRBJ2-1, the V gene TRBV27; 7 bases align to TRBD1. J was trimmed by 6 bases and V by 5 bases; bases with no gene match: 4. CDR3 length: 13 residues. The germline CDR1 and CDR2 sequences are MNHEY and SMNVEV (reference sequence). The CDR3 region has the DNA TGTGCCAGCAGTGTCGGGGACAGCAATGAGCAGTTCTTC. Translating it yields CASSVGDSNEQFF.

The chain uses TRBV5-1 and TRBJ2-1, with D tentatively TRBD1 or TRBD2 (5 bases each). The J call is doubtful: the DNA matches TRBJ2-7 better. Per the germline V gene, CDR1 is SGHRS and CDR2 is YFSETQ. The CDR3 sequence is 15 residues long. CDR3 coding DNA: TGCGCCAGCACCAGGGACGGAAGCTCCTACAATGAGCAGTACTTC. Encoded protein: CASTRDGSSYNEQYF.

This clonotype was seen a handful of times. The chain carries TRBV27 and TRBJ1-2; D remains ambiguous. Trimming stripped 5 bases from V and 2 bases from J, with 15 bases between. The germline V gene has CDR1 MNHEY and CDR2 SMNVEV (reference sequence). The CDR3 extends over 15 amino acids. The CDR3 bases are TGTGCCAGCAGTACCCTTGGAATGGGGAACTATGGCTACACCTTC. It translates to CASSTLGMGNYGYTF.

Concerning this clonotype: One base away lies a much larger clone, so this may be a sequencing read error. CDR3 nucleotide sequence: TGCAGTGCTAGAGCTCCAGCGGGGCTTGACAATGAGCAGTTCTTC. Translating gives CSARAPAGLDNEQFF. V is TRBV20-1 and J is TRBJ2-1; 7 bases align to TRBD2. Looked up from germline, CDR1 is DFQATT and CDR2 is SNEGSKA (reference sequence). The V and J ends lost 1 base and 5 bases, in that order; junction bases with no gene match: 8. The CDR3 is 15 residues long.

This clonotype has just a few counts. The CDR3 DNA is TGTGCCACCACCGTCGGAAGGGGTCCCTCCAAAAACATTCAGTACTTC. Protein: CATTVGRGPSKNIQYF. The chain recombines TRBV15 with TRBJ2-4; weak D call: TRBD1 (5 bases). This CDR3 spans 16 amino acids. Deletions cut 7 bases from V and 2 bases from J, with 18 bases between. Per the germline V gene, CDR1 is LNHNV and CDR2 is YYDKDF (reference sequence).

A single count supports this clonotype. One end of the junction is discordant with germline, which a read error may explain. V and J are TRBV7-8 and TRBJ2-1; D is unresolved. The germline V gene encodes CDR1 SGHVS and CDR2 FQNEAQ. The CDR3 has 13 residues. CDR3 sequence: CAGSRPSYNEQFF. CDR3 bases: TGTGCCGGCAGCCGCCCGTCCTACAATGAGCAGTTCTTC. Drawing the rest from reference TRBV7-8 and TRBJ2-1, the complete variable domain is GAGVSQSPRYKVAKRGQDVALRCDPISGHVSLFWYQQALGQGPEFLTYFQNEAQLDKSGLPSDRFFAERPEGSVSTLKIQRTQQEDSAVYLCAGSRPSYNEQFFGPGTRLTVL.